This TCR beta chain was sequenced for a study of chronic HIV infection and antiretroviral therapy (dated by TCRdb to the mid-2010s). Concerning this clonotype: Its antigen is not yet known. There are no base qualities to consult, and no much larger clone falls within one base.

The receptor library was made with 5' RACE. TCRdb records Illumina MiSeq as the sequencer. The public reads were quality trimmed at Q25 with fastp and then assembled into clones with MiXCR by TCRdb, keeping productive beta chains. Rows with a matching CDR3 protein are joined into one entry that keeps the most common DNA and genes. This sample holds 45,000 to 60,000 distinct CDR3 sequences; under 20% were observed only once. The ten largest account for approximately 2.8% of the sample. The source is an adult who had HIV and had not received antiretroviral therapy, or was an uninfected healthy control (not recorded which). Sequenced input: peripheral blood.

The DNA sequence is TGCGCCAGCAGCTTCGACAAATTCACAGATACGCAGTATTTT. The encoded protein is CASSFDKFTDTQYF. The chain is encoded by TRBV5-1 joined to TRBJ2-3, with no D gene named confidently. Per the germline V gene, SGHRS is the CDR1 and YFSETQ is the CDR2. From the cysteine through the phenylalanine, the CDR3 covers 14 amino acids. Solely the CDR3 DNA is kept, with 42 bases framed from the first base. V drops 2 bases and J drops 2 bases, leaving 9 bases in between.